This TCR beta chain emerged from a study of blood T cells in healthy people across ages. The study, taken as a whole, reports: Estimated diversity across one million T cells was deemed an underestimate.

For the second PCR, which ran for about 7 to 11 cycles, a sample-barcoded 5' primer and a J-beta primer mix were used. TCRdb fed the 5' RACE reads into MiXCR, producing one record per CDR3 protein. Of approximately 810,000 distinct CDR3 sequences listed, around 30% are singletons. Donors were systemically healthy Caucasian individuals from Russia aged about 6 to 95 years. A remark on this clonotype: Its target is not known.

CDR1 and CDR2 from the germline V gene are KGHDR and SFDVKD. There are 14 residues in the CDR3. V gave up 9 bases and J gave up 0 bases, with 11 bases separating them. This receptor was identified in a woman aged 80 or over in good health. The chain links TRBV24-1 to TRBJ1-5; the D gene is possibly TRBD1 (5 bases). The sequenced material came from blood. The DNA for the CDR3 is TGTGCCACCGCTCTGGGGGATAGCAATCAGCCCCAGCATTTT. Its protein product is CATALGDSNQPQHF.